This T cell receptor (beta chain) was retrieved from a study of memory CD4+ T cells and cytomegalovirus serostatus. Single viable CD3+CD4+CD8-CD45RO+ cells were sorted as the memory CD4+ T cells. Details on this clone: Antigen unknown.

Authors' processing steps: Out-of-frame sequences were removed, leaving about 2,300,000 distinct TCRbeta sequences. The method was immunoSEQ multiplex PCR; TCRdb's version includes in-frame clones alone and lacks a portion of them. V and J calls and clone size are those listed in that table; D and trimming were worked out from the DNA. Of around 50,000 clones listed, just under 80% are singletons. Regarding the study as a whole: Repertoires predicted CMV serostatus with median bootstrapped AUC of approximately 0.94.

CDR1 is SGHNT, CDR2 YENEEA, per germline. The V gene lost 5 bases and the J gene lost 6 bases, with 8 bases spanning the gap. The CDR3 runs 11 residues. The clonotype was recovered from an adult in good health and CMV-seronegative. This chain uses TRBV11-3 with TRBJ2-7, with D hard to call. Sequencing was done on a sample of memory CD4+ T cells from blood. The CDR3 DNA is TGTGCCAGCAGCCACGGTGGCGAGCAGTACTTC. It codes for CASSHGGEQYF.